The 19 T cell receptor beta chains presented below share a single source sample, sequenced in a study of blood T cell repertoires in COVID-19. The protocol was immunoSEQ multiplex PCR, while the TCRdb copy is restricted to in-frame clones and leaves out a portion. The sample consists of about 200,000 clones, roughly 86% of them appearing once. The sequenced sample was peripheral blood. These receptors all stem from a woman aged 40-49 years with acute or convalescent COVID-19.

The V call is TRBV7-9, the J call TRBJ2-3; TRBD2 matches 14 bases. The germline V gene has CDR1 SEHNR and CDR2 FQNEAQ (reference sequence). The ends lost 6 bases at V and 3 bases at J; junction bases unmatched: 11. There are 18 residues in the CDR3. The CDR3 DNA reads TGTGCCAGCAGATTGCAGGGACTAGCGGGAGCATGGACAGATACGCAGTATTTT. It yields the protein CASRLQGLAGAWTDTQYF.

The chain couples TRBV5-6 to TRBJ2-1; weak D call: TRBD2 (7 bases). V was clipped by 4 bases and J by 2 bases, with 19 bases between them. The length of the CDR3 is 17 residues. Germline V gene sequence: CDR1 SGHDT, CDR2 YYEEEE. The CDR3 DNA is TGTGCCAGCAGCCGGTTAACCGGGGGGCTCACCTACAATGAGCAGTTCTTC. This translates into CASSRLTGGLTYNEQFF.

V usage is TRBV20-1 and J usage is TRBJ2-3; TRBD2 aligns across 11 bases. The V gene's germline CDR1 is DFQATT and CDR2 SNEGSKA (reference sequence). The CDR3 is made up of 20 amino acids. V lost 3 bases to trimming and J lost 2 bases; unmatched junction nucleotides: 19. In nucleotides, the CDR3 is TGCAGTGCTAGTGATATGATTCCGGGACTAGCGGAGCGGATCACAGATACGCAGTATTTT. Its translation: CSASDMIPGLAERITDTQYF.

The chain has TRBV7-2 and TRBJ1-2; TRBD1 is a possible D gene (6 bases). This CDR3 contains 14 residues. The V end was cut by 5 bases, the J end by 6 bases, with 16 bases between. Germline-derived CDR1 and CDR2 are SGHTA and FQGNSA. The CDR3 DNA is TGTGCCAGCAGCCCCCGGGGGGGACAAGATGGCTACACCTTC. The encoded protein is CASSPRGGQDGYTF.

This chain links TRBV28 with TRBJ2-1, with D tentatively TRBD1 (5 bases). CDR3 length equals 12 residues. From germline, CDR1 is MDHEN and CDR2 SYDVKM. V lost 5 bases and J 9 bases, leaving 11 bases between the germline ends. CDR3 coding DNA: TGTGCCAGCAGTATCGGAAGGGGTGAGCAGTTCTTC. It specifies CASSIGRGEQFF.

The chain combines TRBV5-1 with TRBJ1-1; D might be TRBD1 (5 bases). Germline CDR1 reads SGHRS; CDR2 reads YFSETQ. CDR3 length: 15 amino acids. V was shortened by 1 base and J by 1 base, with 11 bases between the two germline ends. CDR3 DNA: TGCGCCAGCAGCTTGCGATTGCAGGGGAACACTGAAGCTTTCTTT. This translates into CASSLRLQGNTEAFF.

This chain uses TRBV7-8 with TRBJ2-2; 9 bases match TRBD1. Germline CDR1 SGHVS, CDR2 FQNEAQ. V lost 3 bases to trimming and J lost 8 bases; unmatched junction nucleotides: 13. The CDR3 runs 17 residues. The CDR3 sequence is CASSFRHSGQGLGELFF. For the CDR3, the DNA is TGTGCCAGCAGCTTTCGCCATTCGGGACAGGGACTTGGGGAGCTGTTTTTT.

The CDR3 loop reads CASSERQNTYNEQFF. The CDR3 region has the DNA TGTGCCAGCAGTGAGAGACAGAACACATACAATGAGCAGTTCTTC. V usage is TRBV6-2 or TRBV6-3 and J usage is TRBJ2-1; D perhaps matches TRBD1 (5 bases). This CDR3 comprises 15 residues. Germline V CDR1 and CDR2: MNHEY, SVGEGT. V lost 5 bases and J 4 bases, leaving 15 bases between the germline ends.

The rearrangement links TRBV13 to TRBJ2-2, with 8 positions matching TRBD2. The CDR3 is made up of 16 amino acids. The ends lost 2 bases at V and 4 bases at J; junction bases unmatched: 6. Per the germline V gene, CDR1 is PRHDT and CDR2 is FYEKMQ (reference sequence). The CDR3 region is CASSLRGGGSTGELFF. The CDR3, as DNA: TGTGCCAGCAGCTTACGGGGCGGGGGGTCCACCGGGGAGCTGTTTTTT.

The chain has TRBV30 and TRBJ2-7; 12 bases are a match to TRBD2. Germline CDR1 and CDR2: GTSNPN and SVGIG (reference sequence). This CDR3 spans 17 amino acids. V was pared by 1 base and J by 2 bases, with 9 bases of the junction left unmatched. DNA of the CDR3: TGTGCCTGGAGTGGTGGAACTAGCGGGAGGTCTACCTACGAGCAGTACTTC. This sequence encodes CAWSGGTSGRSTYEQYF.

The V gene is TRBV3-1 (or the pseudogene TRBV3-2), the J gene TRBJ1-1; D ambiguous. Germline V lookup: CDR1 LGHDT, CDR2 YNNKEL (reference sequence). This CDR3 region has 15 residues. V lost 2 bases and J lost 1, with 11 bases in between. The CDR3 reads CASSQWRQRNTEAFF. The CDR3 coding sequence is TGTGCCAGCAGCCAATGGCGGCAGAGGAACACTGAAGCTTTCTTT.

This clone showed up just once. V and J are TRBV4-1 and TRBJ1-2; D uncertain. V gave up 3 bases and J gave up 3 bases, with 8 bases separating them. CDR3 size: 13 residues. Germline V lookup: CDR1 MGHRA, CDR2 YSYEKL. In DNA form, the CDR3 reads TGCGCCAGCAGCCATCCCCCGGACTATGGCTACACCTTC. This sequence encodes CASSHPPDYGYTF.

The CDR3 DNA follows: TGTGCCAGCAGTTTGGGTGCCAGGGACTATGGCTACACCTTC. This sequence encodes CASSLGARDYGYTF. The chain joins TRBV27 to TRBJ1-2; a weak D match, TRBD1 (5 bases). V lost 3 bases, J lost 3 bases, and 11 bases lay in between. This CDR3 has 14 amino acids. Per the germline V gene, CDR1 is MNHEY and CDR2 is SMNVEV (reference sequence).

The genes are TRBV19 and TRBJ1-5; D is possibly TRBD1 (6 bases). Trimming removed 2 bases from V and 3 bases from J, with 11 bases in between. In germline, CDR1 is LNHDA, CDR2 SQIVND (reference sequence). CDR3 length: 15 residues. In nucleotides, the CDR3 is TGTGCCAGTAGTATACTTGGACAGTTCAATCAGCCCCAGCATTTT. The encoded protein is CASSILGQFNQPQHF.

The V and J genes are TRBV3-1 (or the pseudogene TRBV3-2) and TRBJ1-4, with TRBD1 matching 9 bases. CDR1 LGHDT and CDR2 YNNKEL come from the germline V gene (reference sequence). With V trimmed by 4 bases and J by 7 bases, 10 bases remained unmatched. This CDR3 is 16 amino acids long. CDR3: CASSPLRDRVGEKLFF. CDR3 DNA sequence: TGTGCCAGCAGCCCGTTACGGGACAGGGTGGGTGAAAAACTGTTTTTT.

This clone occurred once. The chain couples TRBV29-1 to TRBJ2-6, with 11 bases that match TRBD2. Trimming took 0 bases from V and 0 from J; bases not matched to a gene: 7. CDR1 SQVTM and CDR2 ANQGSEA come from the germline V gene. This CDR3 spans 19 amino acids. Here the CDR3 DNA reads TGCAGCGTTGAAGACGTTAGACTAGCGGGGAACTCTGGGGCCAACGTCCTGACTTTC. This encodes CSVEDVRLAGNSGANVLTF.

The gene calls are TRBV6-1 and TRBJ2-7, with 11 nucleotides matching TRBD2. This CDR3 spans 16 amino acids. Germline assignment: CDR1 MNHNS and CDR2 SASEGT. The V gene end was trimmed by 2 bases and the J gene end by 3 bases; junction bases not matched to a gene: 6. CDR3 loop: CASSESRLAGGYEQYF. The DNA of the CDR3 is TGTGCCAGCAGTGAATCTAGGCTAGCGGGAGGCTACGAGCAGTACTTC.

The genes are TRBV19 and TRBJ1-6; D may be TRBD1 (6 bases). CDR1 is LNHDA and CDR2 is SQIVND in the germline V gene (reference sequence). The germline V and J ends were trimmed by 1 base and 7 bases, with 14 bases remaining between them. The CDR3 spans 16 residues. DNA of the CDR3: TGTGCCAGTAGTATAGGGCCAGGGGTGGGGAATTCACCCCTCCACTTT. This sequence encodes CASSIGPGVGNSPLHF.

CDR3 sequence (DNA): TGTGCCAGCAGCCCGACTTCCTGGGGCACAGATACGCAGTATTTT. This sequence encodes CASSPTSWGTDTQYF. The chain has TRBV5-6 and TRBJ2-3, with D uncertain. V was clipped by 4 bases and J by 1 base, with 13 bases between them. CDR1 is SGHDT, CDR2 YYEEEE, per germline. CDR3 length equals 15 residues.